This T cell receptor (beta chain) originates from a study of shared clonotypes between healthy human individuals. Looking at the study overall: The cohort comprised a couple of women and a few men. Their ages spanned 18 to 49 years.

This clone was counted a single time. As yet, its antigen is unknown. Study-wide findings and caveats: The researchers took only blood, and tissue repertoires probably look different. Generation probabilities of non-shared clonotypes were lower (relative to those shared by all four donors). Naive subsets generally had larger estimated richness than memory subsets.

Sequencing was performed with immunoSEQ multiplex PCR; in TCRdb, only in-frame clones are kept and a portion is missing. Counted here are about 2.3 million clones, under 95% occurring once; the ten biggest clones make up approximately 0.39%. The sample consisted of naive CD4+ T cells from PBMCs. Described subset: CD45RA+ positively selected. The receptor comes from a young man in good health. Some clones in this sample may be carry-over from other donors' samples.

The CDR3 loop reads CASSLAAQETQYF. CDR3 DNA: TGTGCCAGCAGCTTGGCGGCTCAAGAGACCCAGTACTTC. The V call is TRBV5-4, the J call TRBJ2-5; D not certain. Trimming removed 0 bases from V and 2 bases from J, with 5 bases in between. CDR1 and CDR2 from the germline V gene are SGHNT and YYREEE (reference sequence). The CDR3 is made up of 13 amino acids.